The rows below give T cell receptor beta chains drawn from one sample of a study of blood T cell repertoires in COVID-19. TCRdb keeps only in-frame clones here, not all; method: immunoSEQ multiplex PCR. The top ten hold roughly 0.99% of the sample, which has about 370,000 clones, over 75% seen once. The sample consisted of PBMCs or T cells enriched from blood (not recorded which). The receptor set was obtained from a man aged 18 to 30 who had recovered from COVID-19. Each CDR3 is given with its conserved first and last residue.

CDR3 length | J gene | V gene | CDR3 protein
17 | TRBJ1-5 | TRBV4-1 | CASSQGGQGTLNQPQHF
14 | TRBJ2-1 | TRBV7-9 | CASSSRTSLNEQFF
14 | TRBJ2-7 | TRBV27 | CASRAGTGYYEQYF
16 | TRBJ1-5 | TRBV4-1 | CASSQDEADRVQPQHF
17 | TRBJ2-2 | TRBV4-1 | CASSPGLAGGGTGELFF
15 | TRBJ2-1 | TRBV11-2 | CASSLNGNLYNEQFF
14 | TRBJ1-5 | TRBV19 | CASSRDSILEPQHF
13 | TRBJ2-2 | TRBV28 | CASRAPFAGELFF
13 | TRBJ2-7 | TRBV27 | CASSLSGGWEQYF
17 | TRBJ2-1 | TRBV28 | CASSFGAGGARINEQFF
16 | TRBJ1-2 | TRBV7-8 | CASSLASIPISPGYTF
15 | TRBJ2-5 | TRBV24-1 | CATSDPRLVQETQYF
17 | TRBJ2-3 | TRBV5-4 | CASSLRSWTGGIDTQYF
15 | TRBJ1-4 | TRBV28 | CASSSTGSTNEKLFF
11 | TRBJ1-4 | TRBV28 | CASSLFGKLFF
15 | TRBJ1-1 | TRBV27 | CASGRAGAMNTEAFF
15 | TRBJ1-2 | TRBV2 | CASTQGWDPTGGYTF
14 | TRBJ2-5 | TRBV11-2 | CASSPPDSQETQYF
16 | TRBJ1-5 | TRBV30 | CAWTLGGAGQSQPQHF
13 | TRBJ1-6 | TRBV28 | CASRQYGDSPLHF
15 | TRBJ1-1 | TRBV5-1 | CASSLAGREVAEAFF
12 | TRBJ1-2 | TRBV6-6 | CVGRGQNYGYTF
15 | TRBJ1-1 | TRBV28 | CASTSSRGGATEAFF
15 | TRBJ1-6 | TRBV6-2/TRBV6-3 | CASSWDRGHLSPLHF
12 | TRBJ1-1 | TRBV5-4 | CASSLASRGAFF
17 | TRBJ1-2 | TRBV4-2 | CASSSGGQDRAGYGYTF